Listed here are 6 T cell receptor beta chains from one sample, sequenced in a study of T cells in Graves' hyperthyroidism and ophthalmopathy. TCR beta CDR3 regions were amplified from RNA transcripts. The HTBI set primed first-round TCR CDR3 RT-PCR. TCRdb re-analysed the multiplex PCR reads in MiXCR, keeping a single row per CDR3 protein. Among roughly 500,000 distinct CDR3 sequences listed, roughly 23% were seen once. The sequencing input was blood. The receptor source for this set is a woman between 65 and 79 years old with Graves' ophthalmopathy.

Regarding this clonotype: A read error may be the cause here, since a much bigger clone is one base away. V usage is TRBV6-4 and J usage is TRBJ1-5, with 9 bases aligning to TRBD1. Per the germline V gene, CDR1 is MRHNA and CDR2 is SNTAGT. There are 15 residues in the CDR3. This CDR3 is CASSHSGTGHQPQHF. Written as DNA, the CDR3 is TGTGCCAGCAGTCACTCGGGGACAGGGCATCAGCCCCAGCATTTT.

This clonotype showed up many times. The chain joins TRBV7-6 to TRBJ1-1, with TRBD1 as a possible D gene (5 bases). V was shortened by 1 base and J by 2 bases, with 11 bases between the two germline ends. CDR3 length: 15 amino acids. Per germline, CDR1 SGHVS and CDR2 FNYEAQ. CDR3 nucleotide sequence: TGTGCCAGCAGCTTAGTGAGGGGTGTAAACACTGAAGCTTTCTTT. This translates into CASSLVRGVNTEAFF.

This chain joins TRBV27 and TRBJ2-7; perhaps TRBD1 as D (6 bases). Trimming took 5 bases from V and 0 from J, leaving 11 bases between them. CDR1 and CDR2 (germline): MNHEY, SMNVEV (reference sequence). The CDR3 has 14 residues. CDR3 loop: CASSRTVSSYEQYF. The CDR3 DNA reads as TGTGCCAGCAGTAGGACAGTCAGCTCCTACGAGCAGTACTTC.

The chain carries TRBV28 and TRBJ1-2; D uncertain. The CDR3 length is 15 residues. V lost 2 bases and J 4 bases, leaving 14 bases between the germline ends. Germline-derived CDR1 and CDR2 are MDHEN and SYDVKM. CDR3 nucleotides: TGTGCCAGCAGTTTACCCGGACCGGGTATCTATGGCTACACCTTC. It yields the protein CASSLPGPGIYGYTF.

This clonotype occurred many times. The chain is built from TRBV11-2 and TRBJ1-2, with D unresolved. CDR1 and CDR2 (germline): SGHAT, FQNNGV. The ends were cut back, 7 bases at V and 5 bases at J, with 17 bases in the middle. The CDR3 spans 14 residues. The CDR3 DNA reads TGTGCCAGCACCCGATTAAGGGTGGATTATGGCTACACCTTC. It yields the protein CASTRLRVDYGYTF.

The J gene is TRBJ2-1, the V gene TRBV18; the D is unclear. The V gene lost 2 bases and the J gene lost 5 bases, with 10 bases spanning the gap. CDR1 and CDR2 (germline): KGHSH, LQKENI. This CDR3 contains 14 residues. CDR3 region: CASSPSHADNEQFF. In nucleotides, the CDR3 is TGTGCCAGCTCACCATCGCACGCCGACAATGAGCAGTTCTTC.